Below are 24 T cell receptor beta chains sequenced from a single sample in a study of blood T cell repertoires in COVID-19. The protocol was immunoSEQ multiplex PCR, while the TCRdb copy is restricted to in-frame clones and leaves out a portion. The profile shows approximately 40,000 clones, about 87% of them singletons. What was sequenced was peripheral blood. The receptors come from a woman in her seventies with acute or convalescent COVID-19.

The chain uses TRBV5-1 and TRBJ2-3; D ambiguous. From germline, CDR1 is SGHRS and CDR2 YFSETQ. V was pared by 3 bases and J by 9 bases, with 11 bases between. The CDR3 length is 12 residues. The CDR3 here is CASSSTQHTQYF. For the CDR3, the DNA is TGCGCCAGCAGCTCGACTCAGCACACGCAGTATTTT.

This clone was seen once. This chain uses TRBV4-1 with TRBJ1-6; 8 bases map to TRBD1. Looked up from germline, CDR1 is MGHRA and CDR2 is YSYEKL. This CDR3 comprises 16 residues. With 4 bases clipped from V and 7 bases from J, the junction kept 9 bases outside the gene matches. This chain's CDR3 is CASSPNPDRVNSPLHF. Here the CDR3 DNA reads TGCGCCAGCAGCCCAAACCCGGACAGGGTAAATTCACCCCTCCACTTT.

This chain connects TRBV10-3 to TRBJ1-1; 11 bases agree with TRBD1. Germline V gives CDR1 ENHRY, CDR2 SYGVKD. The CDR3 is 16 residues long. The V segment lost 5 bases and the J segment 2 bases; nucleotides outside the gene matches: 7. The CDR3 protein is CAISRTGGPRNTEAFF. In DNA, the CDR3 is TGTGCCATCAGTAGGACAGGGGGCCCCCGAAACACTGAAGCTTTCTTT.

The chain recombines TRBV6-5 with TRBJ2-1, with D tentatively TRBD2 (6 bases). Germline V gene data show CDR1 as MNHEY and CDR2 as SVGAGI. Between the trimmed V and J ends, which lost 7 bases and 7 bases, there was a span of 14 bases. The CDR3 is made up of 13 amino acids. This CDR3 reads CASTGVVINEQFF. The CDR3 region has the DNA TGTGCCAGCACGGGGGTAGTTATAAATGAGCAGTTCTTC.

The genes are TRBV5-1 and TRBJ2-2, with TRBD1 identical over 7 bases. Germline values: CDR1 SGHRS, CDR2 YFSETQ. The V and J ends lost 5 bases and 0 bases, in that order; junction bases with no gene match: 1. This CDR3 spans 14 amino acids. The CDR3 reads CASSTGANTGELFF. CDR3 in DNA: TGCGCCAGCAGTACAGGGGCGAACACCGGGGAGCTGTTTTTT.

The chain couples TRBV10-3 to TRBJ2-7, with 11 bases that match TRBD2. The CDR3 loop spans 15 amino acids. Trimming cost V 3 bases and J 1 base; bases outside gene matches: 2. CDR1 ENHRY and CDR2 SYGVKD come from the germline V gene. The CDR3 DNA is TGTGCCATCAGTGATAGCGGGAGGGGTTCCTACGAGCAGTACGTC. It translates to CAISDSGRGSYEQYV.

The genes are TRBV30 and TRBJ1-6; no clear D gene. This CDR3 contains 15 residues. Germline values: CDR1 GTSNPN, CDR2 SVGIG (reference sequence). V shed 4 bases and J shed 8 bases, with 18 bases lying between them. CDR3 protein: CAWIPVSGWDSPLHF. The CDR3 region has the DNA TGTGCCTGGATTCCCGTTTCGGGATGGGATTCACCCCTCCACTTT.

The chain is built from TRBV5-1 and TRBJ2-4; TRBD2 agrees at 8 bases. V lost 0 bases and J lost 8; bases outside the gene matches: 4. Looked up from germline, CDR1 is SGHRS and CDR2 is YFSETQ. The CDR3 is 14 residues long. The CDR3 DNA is TGCGCCAGCAGCTTGGCCGGGGGGGCGGACATTCAGTACTTC. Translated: CASSLAGGADIQYF.

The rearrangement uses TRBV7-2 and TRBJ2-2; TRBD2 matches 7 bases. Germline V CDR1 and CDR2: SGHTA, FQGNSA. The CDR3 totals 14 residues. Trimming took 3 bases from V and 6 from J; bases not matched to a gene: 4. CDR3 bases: TGTGCCAGCAGCTTGTTGGGGAGGGCCGGGGAGCTGTTTTTT. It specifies CASSLLGRAGELFF.

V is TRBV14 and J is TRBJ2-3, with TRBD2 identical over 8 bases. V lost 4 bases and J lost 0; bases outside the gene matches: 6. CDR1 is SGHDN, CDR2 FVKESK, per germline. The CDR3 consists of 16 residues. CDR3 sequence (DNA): TGTGCCAGCAGCCCCCGGCTAGCGGGTAGCACAGATACGCAGTATTTT. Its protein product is CASSPRLAGSTDTQYF.

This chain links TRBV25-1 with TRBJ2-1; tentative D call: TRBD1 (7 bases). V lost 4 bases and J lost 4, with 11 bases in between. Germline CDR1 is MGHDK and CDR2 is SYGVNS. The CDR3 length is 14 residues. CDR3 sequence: CASSGPGGYNEQFF. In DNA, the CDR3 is TGTGCCAGCAGTGGTCCAGGGGGGTACAATGAGCAGTTCTTC.

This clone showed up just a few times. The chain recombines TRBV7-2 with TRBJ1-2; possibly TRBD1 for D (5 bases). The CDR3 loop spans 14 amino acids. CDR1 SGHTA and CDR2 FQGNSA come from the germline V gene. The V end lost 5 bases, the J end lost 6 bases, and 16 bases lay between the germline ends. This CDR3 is CASSPQAREDGYTF. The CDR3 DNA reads TGTGCCAGCAGCCCGCAAGCCAGGGAAGATGGCTACACCTTC.

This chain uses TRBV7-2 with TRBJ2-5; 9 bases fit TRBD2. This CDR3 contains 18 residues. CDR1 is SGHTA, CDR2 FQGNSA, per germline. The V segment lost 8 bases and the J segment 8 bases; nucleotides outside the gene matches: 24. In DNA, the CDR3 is TGTGCCAGCGCCTGGGAGGGGGGAGCGGGAGGCGGGTACGGTACCCAGTACTTC. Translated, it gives CASAWEGGAGGGYGTQYF. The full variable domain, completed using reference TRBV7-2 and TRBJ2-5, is GAGVSQSPSNKVTEKGKDVELRCDPISGHTALYWYRQSLGQGLEFLIYFQGNSAPDKSGLPSDRFSAERTGGSVSTLTIQRTQQEDSAVYLCASAWEGGAGGGYGTQYFGPGTRLLVL.

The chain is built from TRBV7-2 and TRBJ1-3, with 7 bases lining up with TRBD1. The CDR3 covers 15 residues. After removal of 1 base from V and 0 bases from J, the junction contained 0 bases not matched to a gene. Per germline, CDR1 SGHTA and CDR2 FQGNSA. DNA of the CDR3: TGTGCCAGCAGCTTAGGGGACAGCTCTGGAAACACCATATATTTT. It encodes CASSLGDSSGNTIYF.

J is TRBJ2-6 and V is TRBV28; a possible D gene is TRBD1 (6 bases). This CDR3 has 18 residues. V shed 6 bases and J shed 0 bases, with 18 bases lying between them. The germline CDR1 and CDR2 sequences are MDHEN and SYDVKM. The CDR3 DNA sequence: TGTGCCAGCAGCGCCCTTGGGGACAACGGCTCTGGGGCCAACGTCCTGACTTTC. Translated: CASSALGDNGSGANVLTF.

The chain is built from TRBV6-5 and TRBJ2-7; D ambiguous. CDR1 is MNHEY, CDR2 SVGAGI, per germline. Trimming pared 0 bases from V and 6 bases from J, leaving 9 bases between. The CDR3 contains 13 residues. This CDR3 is CASSYSRKSEQYV. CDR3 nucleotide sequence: TGTGCCAGCAGTTACTCGAGAAAATCCGAGCAGTACGTC.

The CDR3 region is CASPLRTGELFF. The CDR3 nucleotides read TGTGCCAGCCCCCTCCGGACCGGGGAGCTGTTTTTT. This chain joins TRBV6-4 and TRBJ2-2; the D is unclear. Germline lookup yields CDR1 MRHNA and CDR2 SNTAGT. There are 12 residues in the CDR3. V shed 8 bases and J shed 5 bases, with 9 bases lying between them.

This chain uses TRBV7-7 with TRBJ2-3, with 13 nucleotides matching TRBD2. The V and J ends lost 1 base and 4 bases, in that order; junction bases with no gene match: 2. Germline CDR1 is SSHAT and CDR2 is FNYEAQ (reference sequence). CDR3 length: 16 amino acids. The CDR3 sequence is CASSLGTSGGADTQYF. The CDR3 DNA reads TGTGCCAGCAGCTTAGGGACTAGCGGGGGCGCAGATACGCAGTATTTT.

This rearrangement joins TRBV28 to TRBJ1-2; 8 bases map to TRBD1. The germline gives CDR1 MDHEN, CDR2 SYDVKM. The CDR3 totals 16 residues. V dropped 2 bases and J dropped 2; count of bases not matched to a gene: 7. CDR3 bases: TGTGCCAGCAGTTTACCACAGGGGGTGATCAACTATGGCTACACCTTC. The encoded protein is CASSLPQGVINYGYTF.

CDR3 loop: CASSTLAAGGRDYGYTF. For the CDR3, the DNA is TGTGCCAGCAGCACCCTTGCGGCAGGGGGAAGGGACTATGGCTACACCTTC. The rearrangement links TRBV13 to TRBJ1-2; 7 bases align to TRBD1. The CDR3 sequence is 17 residues long. CDR1 and CDR2 from the germline V gene are PRHDT and FYEKMQ (reference sequence). With 5 bases clipped from V and 3 bases from J, the junction kept 15 bases outside the gene matches.

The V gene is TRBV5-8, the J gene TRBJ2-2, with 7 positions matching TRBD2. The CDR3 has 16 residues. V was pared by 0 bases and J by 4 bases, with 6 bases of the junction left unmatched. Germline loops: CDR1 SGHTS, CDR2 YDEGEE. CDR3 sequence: CASSLALADFTGELFF. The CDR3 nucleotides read TGTGCCAGCAGCTTGGCCCTAGCGGATTTCACCGGGGAGCTGTTTTTT.

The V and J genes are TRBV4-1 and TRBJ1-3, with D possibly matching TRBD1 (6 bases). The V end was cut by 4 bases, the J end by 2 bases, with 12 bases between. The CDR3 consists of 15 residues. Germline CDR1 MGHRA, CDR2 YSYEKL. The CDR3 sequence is CASSLETGTGNTIYF. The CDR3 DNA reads TGCGCCAGCAGCCTTGAAACAGGGACTGGAAACACCATATATTTT.

The CDR3 bases are TGTGCCAGCAGTTACAGTAACAGCCAAGAGACCCAGTACTTC. Translating gives CASSYSNSQETQYF. The J gene is TRBJ2-5, the V gene TRBV6-5; D gene unclear. Germline CDR1 MNHEY, CDR2 SVGAGI. V was shortened by 2 bases and J by 1 base, with 8 bases between the two germline ends. CDR3 length equals 14 residues.

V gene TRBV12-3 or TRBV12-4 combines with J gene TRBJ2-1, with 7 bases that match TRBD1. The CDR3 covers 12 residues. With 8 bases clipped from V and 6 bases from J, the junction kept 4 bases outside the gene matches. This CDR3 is CASGAGGNEQFF. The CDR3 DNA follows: TGTGCCAGCGGGGCAGGGGGCAATGAGCAGTTCTTC.